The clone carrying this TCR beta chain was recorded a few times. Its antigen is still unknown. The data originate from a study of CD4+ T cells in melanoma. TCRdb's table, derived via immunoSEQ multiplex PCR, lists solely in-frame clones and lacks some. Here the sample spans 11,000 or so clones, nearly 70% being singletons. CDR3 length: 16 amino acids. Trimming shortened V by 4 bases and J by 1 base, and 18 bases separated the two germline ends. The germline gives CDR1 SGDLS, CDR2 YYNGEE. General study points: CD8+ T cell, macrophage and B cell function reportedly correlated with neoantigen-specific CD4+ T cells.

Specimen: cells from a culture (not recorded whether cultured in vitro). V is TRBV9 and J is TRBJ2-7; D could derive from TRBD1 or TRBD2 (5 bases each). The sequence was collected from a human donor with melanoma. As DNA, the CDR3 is TGTGCCAGCAGCACCCACACCGGGACGGGTTCCTACGAGCAGTACTTC. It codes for CASSTHTGTGSYEQYF.